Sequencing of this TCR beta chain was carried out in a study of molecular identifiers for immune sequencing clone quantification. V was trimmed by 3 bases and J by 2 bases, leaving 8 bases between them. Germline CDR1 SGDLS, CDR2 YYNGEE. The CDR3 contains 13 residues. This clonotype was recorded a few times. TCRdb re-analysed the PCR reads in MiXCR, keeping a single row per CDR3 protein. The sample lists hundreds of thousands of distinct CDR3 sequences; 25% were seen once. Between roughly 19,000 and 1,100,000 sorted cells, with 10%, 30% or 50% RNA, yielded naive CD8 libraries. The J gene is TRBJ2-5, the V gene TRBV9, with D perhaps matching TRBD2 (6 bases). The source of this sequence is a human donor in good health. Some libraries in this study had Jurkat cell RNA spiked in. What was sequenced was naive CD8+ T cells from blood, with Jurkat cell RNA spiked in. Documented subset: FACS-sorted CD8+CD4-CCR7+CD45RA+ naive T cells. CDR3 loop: CASSAGGQETQYF. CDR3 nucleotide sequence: TGTGCCAGCAGCGCTGGGGGGCAAGAGACCCAGTACTTC.